This passage covers 12 T cell receptor beta chains from one sample sequenced in a study of cytomegalovirus exposure and HLA in healthy donors. TCRdb's copy holds only in-frame clones and misses some; the assay was immunoSEQ multiplex PCR. Among some 250,000 clones, around 91% were seen once, and the ten largest hold approximately 3.1%. Input material: PBMCs. These TCRs come from a woman in her thirties in good health and CMV-seronegative.

V and J are TRBV6-6 and TRBJ1-1; 7 bases are a match to TRBD1. The CDR3 extends over 14 amino acids. Germline assignment: CDR1 MNHNY and CDR2 SVGAGI (reference sequence). After removal of 4 bases from V and 5 bases from J, the junction contained 7 bases not matched to a gene. DNA of the CDR3: TGTGCCAGCAGTTCATCGACAGGGCGTACTGAAGCTTTCTTT. As protein: CASSSSTGRTEAFF.

Notes on this clone: An end of the junction does not agree with germline; a read error may underlie this. The chain links TRBV29-1 to TRBJ1-1, with 7 bases that match TRBD1. The CDR3 runs 10 residues. Germline CDR1 is SQVTM and CDR2 is ANQGSEA. The DNA of the CDR3 is TGCAGCGTCGAAGGGACAGAAACTTTCTTT. It yields the protein CSVEGTETFF.

The gene calls are TRBV5-1 and TRBJ2-1; 10 bases are shared with TRBD2. CDR1 and CDR2 (germline): SGHRS, YFSETQ. Unmatched junction bases numbered 7, after V lost 0 bases and J lost 4 bases. The CDR3 is 17 residues long. CDR3 in amino acids: CASSLDPSGRLYNEQFF. In nucleotides, the CDR3 is TGCGCCAGCAGCTTGGATCCTAGCGGGAGATTGTACAATGAGCAGTTCTTC.

For the CDR3, the DNA is TGCGCCAGCAAGGGCAGGGTGGTCAATCAGCCCCAGCATTTT. Protein product: CASKGRVVNQPQHF. The chain joins TRBV10-1 to TRBJ1-5; the D gene is possibly TRBD1 (5 bases). The CDR3 is made up of 14 amino acids. In germline, CDR1 is WNHNN, CDR2 SYGVQD (reference sequence). Trimming took 7 bases from V and 3 from J, leaving 13 bases between them.

There are a few counts of this clone. This chain uses TRBV15 with TRBJ1-1; D gene uncertain. The CDR3 runs 15 residues. Trimming removed 0 bases at V and 5 bases at J, with 13 bases between. Germline V gene lookup returns CDR1 LNHNV and CDR2 YYDKDF (reference sequence). The CDR3 reads CATSRDKGAGTEAFF. The DNA of the CDR3 is TGTGCCACCAGCAGAGATAAGGGTGCGGGGACTGAAGCTTTCTTT.

The chain recombines TRBV15 with TRBJ2-1; 8 bases fit TRBD1. Trimming at V came to 3 bases and at J to 7 bases, leaving 5 bases not matched to a gene. The CDR3 runs 14 residues. The germline V gene encodes CDR1 LNHNV and CDR2 YYDKDF (reference sequence). CDR3: CATSRDRAGNEQFF. Here the CDR3 DNA reads TGTGCCACCAGCAGGGACAGGGCGGGGAATGAGCAGTTCTTC.

The chain joins TRBV5-6 to TRBJ2-5; 10 nucleotides agree with TRBD1. Looked up from germline, CDR1 is SGHDT and CDR2 is YYEEEE. There are 15 residues in the CDR3. With V trimmed by 2 bases and J by 4 bases, 5 bases remained unmatched. CDR3 sequence reads: CASSLPGQGRETQYF. CDR3 sequence (DNA): TGTGCCAGCAGCTTACCGGGACAGGGGAGAGAGACCCAGTACTTC.

This clone was observed once. The rearrangement links TRBV11-2 to TRBJ2-5; 11 bases fit TRBD2. Trimming removed 0 bases from V and 4 bases from J; junction bases left unmatched: 10. This CDR3 has 18 residues. In germline, CDR1 is SGHAT, CDR2 FQNNGV. The CDR3, as DNA: TGTGCCAGCAGCTTAGATCTCCTAGCGGGAGGTGCGGGAGAGACCCAGTACTTC. Protein product: CASSLDLLAGGAGETQYF.

The chain employs TRBV6-5 and TRBJ2-7; 8 bases agree with TRBD2. CDR1 is MNHEY, CDR2 SVGAGI, per germline. V was clipped by 5 bases and J by 7 bases; unmatched bases: 10. CDR3 size: 14 residues. CDR3 region: CASSEGLAQGEQYF. DNA of the CDR3: TGTGCCAGCAGTGAAGGACTAGCACAGGGAGAGCAGTACTTC.

J is TRBJ2-5 and V is TRBV5-1; the D is unclear. V was clipped by 5 bases and J by 6 bases, with 5 bases between them. CDR3 length: 10 residues. From germline, CDR1 is SGHRS and CDR2 YFSETQ. The CDR3 region is CASRGKTQYF. The CDR3 DNA reads TGCGCCAGCAGGGGGAAGACCCAGTACTTC.

This clone was seen once. This chain links TRBV5-1 with TRBJ2-1; D possibly corresponds to TRBD2 (6 bases). Trimming shortened V by 5 bases and J by 8 bases, and 20 bases separated the two germline ends. The CDR3 has 15 amino acids. CDR1 and CDR2 from the germline V gene are SGHRS and YFSETQ. CDR3 sequence (DNA): TGCGCCAGCAGGCGGAGGGAACTTACGGGCGATGAGCAGTTCTTC. Amino acid sequence: CASRRRELTGDEQFF. The full variable domain, rest sourced from reference TRBV5-1 and TRBJ2-1, is KAGVTQTPRYLIKTRGQQVTLSCSPISGHRSVSWYQQTPGQGLQFLFEYFSETQRNKGNFPGRFSGRQFSNSRSEMNVSTLELGDSALYLCASRRRELTGDEQFFGPGTRLTVL.

V gene TRBV6-5 combines with J gene TRBJ2-7; D is perhaps TRBD2 (6 bases). Germline V CDR1 and CDR2: MNHEY, SVGAGI. V was trimmed by 9 bases and J by 4 bases, leaving 19 bases between them. This CDR3 spans 14 amino acids. Written as DNA, the CDR3 is TGTGCCAGTTCTTACGGGACGGGGGATTACGAGCAGTACTTC. Protein sequence: CASSYGTGDYEQYF.